The text below deals with one T cell receptor (beta chain). Its antigen is unknown. The record has no base qualities; no much larger clone is one base away. This specimen comes from a study of CD8 T cells in Susac syndrome (dated by TCRdb to the late 2010s). About the investigation overall: Among the Susac syndrome patients who were sequenced, clinically active disease was present in about six and clinical remission was observed in 8 or 9. At the time of blood withdrawal, Susac syndrome patients were either therapy-naive, taking corticosteroids (with some also receiving IVIg), or on IVIg alone. Repertoire sequencing was used to test whether CD8+ T cell activation and differentiation in Susac syndrome was antigen driven.

Paper-wide results and their limitations: No clonal expansion was detected in the CD4+ T cell repertoire of Susac syndrome patients. The number of individuals in the TCR sequencing and HLA analysis was acknowledged as relatively small.

Peripheral blood CD8+ and CD4+ T cells from healthy donors, Susac syndrome patients and multiple sclerosis patients were profiled by high-throughput TCR beta sequencing. Susac syndrome patients met recently defined diagnostic criteria for definite or probable disease. Bulk CD8+ and CD4+ T cells were purified magnetically by negative isolation, whereas CD8+ TEMRA cells were enriched by FACS. Blood was drawn into EDTA tubes, processed within 24 hours, and PBMCs were isolated by density gradient centrifugation. PBMCs intended for TCR sequencing were cryopreserved in liquid nitrogen and thawed later in a water bath at 37 degrees C. The sorted or isolated CD4+, CD8+ and CD8+ TEMRA cells reached a purity of at least 90%. RNA was extracted using the RNeasy kit, and about 0.5 to 1 ug of the RNA was reverse transcribed with random hexamers. The immunoSEQ multiplex PCR assay, which covers 54 Vbeta and 13 Jbeta segments, was used to amplify TCR beta CDR3 regions. To correct PCR amplification bias, a synthetic template baseline was used for both primer optimization and computational correction. Per the authors' processing: Reads were annotated to V, D and J genes per IMGT and analyzed with immunoSEQ Analyzer, keeping only productive sequences. Clonality was computed as one minus Shannon entropy normalized by log2 of the number of productive unique sequences. Public and private clones were assessed among the 100 most prevalent clones of each patient and control. Susac-specific clones were defined as absent from healthy and MS cohorts, around 970 published viral clones and other ImmuneACCESS disease sequences. The public reads were reanalyzed by TCRdb: fastp trimming at Q25, MiXCR alignment, in-frame beta chains only. Rows with one shared CDR3 protein collapse into an entry with the most common genes and DNA. TCRdb's processing, not the study's, gives the V and J calls here. The sample data list approximately 190,000 distinct CDR3 sequences, and under 97% of these were observed just once. Together, the top ten hold 0.098% of the sample.

Inclusive of the bounding cysteine and phenylalanine, the CDR3 is 11 residues long. Only the CDR3 DNA stays, 33 bases, in frame from base 1. The specimen was CD4+ T cells from PBMCs. This sequence uses TRBV1 and TRBJ2-1. TRBV1 has pseudogene status. The receptor comes from a human donor with Susac syndrome. The CDR3 is CTSSRRNEQFF. The nucleotides are TGCACCAGCAGCCGAAGGAATGAGCAGTTCTTC.